A single sample gave rise to the 25 T cell receptor beta chains below, sequenced in a study of cytomegalovirus exposure and HLA in healthy donors. A multiplex PCR was run with 60 Vbeta primers and 13 Jbeta primers. The assay was immunoSEQ multiplex PCR, and TCRdb's table has in-frame clones only and misses some. The sample holds fewer than 30,000 clones. Sequencing was done on a sample of PBMCs. The receptor set was obtained from a man aged 30 to 45 in good health and CMV-seronegative.

The rearrangement uses TRBV18 and TRBJ2-5; weak D call: TRBD1 (6 bases). CDR1 and CDR2 (germline): KGHSH, LQKENI. The CDR3 loop spans 13 amino acids. The V end was cut by 5 bases, the J end by 0 bases, with 7 bases between. CDR3 DNA: TGTGCCAGCTCATGGACAGACCAAGAGACCCAGTACTTC. It specifies CASSWTDQETQYF.

The J gene is TRBJ1-4, the V gene TRBV14; 7 bases align to TRBD1. The ends lost 0 bases at V and 7 bases at J; junction bases unmatched: 8. The CDR3 extends over 16 amino acids. In germline, CDR1 is SGHDN, CDR2 FVKESK. DNA of the CDR3: TGTGCCAGCAGCCAAGATATGTATAGGGGGCCTGAAAAACTGTTTTTT. Its protein product is CASSQDMYRGPEKLFF.

This chain connects TRBV28 to TRBJ2-3; D ambiguous. CDR1 and CDR2 from the germline V gene are MDHEN and SYDVKM. V was cut by 6 bases and J by 4 bases, with 11 bases left in between. The length of the CDR3 is 13 residues. The CDR3 region has the DNA TGTGCCAGCAGCCCTGGGCCGTCAGATACGCAGTATTTT. Protein product: CASSPGPSDTQYF. Full variable domain (outside the CDR3, taken from reference TRBV28 and TRBJ2-3): DVKVTQSSRYLVKRTGEKVFLECVQDMDHENMFWYRQDPGLGLRLIYFSYDVKMKEKGDIPEGYSVSREKKERFSLILESASTNQTSMYLCASSPGPSDTQYFGPGTRLTVL.

This chain links TRBV7-2 with TRBJ2-7; TRBD1 matches at 7 bases. The germline CDR1 and CDR2 sequences are SGHTA and FQGNSA. Trimming cost V 0 bases and J 8 bases; bases outside gene matches: 7. The CDR3 totals 14 residues. CDR3 protein: CASSLATGVGKQYF. The CDR3 region has the DNA TGTGCCAGCAGCTTAGCCACAGGGGTCGGGAAGCAGTACTTC.

This chain connects TRBV7-2 to TRBJ1-4; TRBD1 matches at 7 bases. The CDR3 spans 14 residues. V lost 0 bases and J lost 8; bases outside the gene matches: 3. Germline CDR1 reads SGHTA; CDR2 reads FQGNSA. The CDR3, as DNA: TGTGCCAGCAGCTTAGCGGGACAGCCCGAAAAACTGTTTTTT. It codes for CASSLAGQPEKLFF.

This chain connects TRBV28 to TRBJ2-2, with D perhaps matching TRBD1 (6 bases). With 6 bases removed from V and 5 bases from J, the gap between germline ends came to 7 bases. Per germline, CDR1 MDHEN and CDR2 SYDVKM. The CDR3 is made up of 12 amino acids. CDR3 residues: CASRGQTGELFF. In DNA form, the CDR3 reads TGTGCCAGCAGGGGACAAACCGGGGAGCTGTTTTTT.

The chain uses TRBV5-8 and TRBJ1-6, with a possible D match to TRBD1 (5 bases). CDR3 length equals 17 residues. Germline CDR1 SGHTS, CDR2 YDEGEE. The V gene lost 4 bases and the J gene lost 10 bases, with 24 bases spanning the gap. The CDR3 reads CASSPWTLATSRSPLHF. CDR3 bases: TGTGCCAGCAGCCCCTGGACACTGGCCACGTCGAGGTCACCCCTCCACTTT.

This sequence joins TRBV19 and TRBJ1-5; D is unresolved. The CDR3 is made up of 17 amino acids. Looked up from germline, CDR1 is LNHDA and CDR2 is SQIVND (reference sequence). Trimming took 0 bases from V and 7 from J, leaving 19 bases between them. CDR3 in amino acids: CASSIDIEGGSYQPQHF. Here the CDR3 DNA reads TGTGCCAGTAGTATAGATATCGAGGGAGGGTCGTACCAGCCCCAGCATTTT.

The V and J genes are TRBV28 and TRBJ2-3; TRBD2 aligns across 13 bases. In germline, CDR1 is MDHEN, CDR2 SYDVKM. The CDR3 extends over 15 amino acids. With V trimmed by 2 bases and J by 6 bases, 2 bases remained unmatched. The CDR3 loop is CASSLPLAGGDTQYF. DNA of the CDR3: TGTGCCAGCAGTTTACCACTAGCGGGAGGGGATACGCAGTATTTT.

The chain carries TRBV7-9 and TRBJ1-5; 9 nucleotides align to TRBD1. Germline CDR1 reads SEHNR; CDR2 reads FQNEAQ (reference sequence). The length of the CDR3 is 15 residues. Unmatched junction bases numbered 4, after V lost 1 base and J lost 6 bases. The CDR3 loop is CASSLGTGVIQPQHF. The CDR3 DNA sequence: TGTGCCAGCAGCTTAGGGACAGGGGTGATTCAGCCCCAGCATTTT.

The chain recombines TRBV5-1 with TRBJ1-2; D unclear. Germline V CDR1 and CDR2: SGHRS, YFSETQ. Trimming took 3 bases from V and 1 from J, leaving 7 bases between them. The CDR3 spans 13 residues. CDR3 sequence (DNA): TGCGCCAGCAGCTCAGGTATTAACTATGGCTACACCTTC. Translated: CASSSGINYGYTF. The complete variable domain, with remaining parts taken from reference TRBV5-1 and TRBJ1-2, reads KAGVTQTPRYLIKTRGQQVTLSCSPISGHRSVSWYQQTPGQGLQFLFEYFSETQRNKGNFPGRFSGRQFSNSRSEMNVSTLELGDSALYLCASSSGINYGYTFGSGTRLTVV.

In the case of this clone: Mismatch with germline at one junction end may stem from a read error. The chain has TRBV13 and TRBJ2-1, with TRBD2 matching 13 bases. CDR1 and CDR2 (germline): PRHDT, FYEKMQ (reference sequence). CDR3 length: 18 residues. In nucleotides, the CDR3 is TGTGCCAGCAGTCCGGGACTAGCGGGACCCGAGTCCTACAATGAGCAGCTCTTC. It specifies CASSPGLAGPESYNEQLF.

The chain combines TRBV2 with TRBJ2-1; 8 nucleotides agree with TRBD2. The ends lost 4 bases at V and 7 bases at J; junction bases unmatched: 9. Germline V CDR1 and CDR2: SNHLY, FYNNEI. This CDR3 contains 15 residues. The CDR3 DNA reads as TGTGCCAGCAGTGGGGCGGGGGGCAGAGGTAATGAGCAGTTCTTC. Encoded protein: CASSGAGGRGNEQFF.

The rearrangement links TRBV5-1 to TRBJ2-5; D gene uncertain. CDR1 is SGHRS, CDR2 YFSETQ, per germline. Trimming cost V 0 bases and J 5 bases, with 11 bases left between them. CDR3 length equals 14 residues. CDR3: CASSLGGFGETQYF. The DNA of the CDR3 is TGCGCCAGCAGCTTGGGTGGGTTCGGGGAGACCCAGTACTTC.

The V gene is TRBV25-1, the J gene TRBJ2-7, with 9 nucleotides matching TRBD1. Germline V gives CDR1 MGHDK, CDR2 SYGVNS. This CDR3 spans 15 amino acids. V was pared by 4 bases and J by 4 bases, with 8 bases of the junction left unmatched. CDR3 DNA: TGTGCCAGCAGTGCCCCGGGACAGGGCATGTACGAGCAGTACTTC. This gives the protein CASSAPGQGMYEQYF.

The chain carries TRBV5-1 and TRBJ1-3; possible D gene TRBD1, 5 bases. In germline, CDR1 is SGHRS, CDR2 YFSETQ. The CDR3 sequence is 16 residues long. V was cut by 0 bases and J by 0 bases, with 10 bases left in between. The CDR3, as DNA: TGCGCCAGCAGCTTGGCCGGGGGAGACTCTGGAAACACCATATATTTT. It encodes CASSLAGGDSGNTIYF.

V and J are TRBV11-3 and TRBJ1-1; D remains unclear. CDR1 is SGHNT, CDR2 YENEEA, per germline. The CDR3 has 15 residues. Trimming stripped 0 bases from V and 3 bases from J, with 11 bases between. CDR3 DNA: TGTGCCAGCAGCTTAGATACGAGTCGAGACACTGAAGCTTTCTTT. Protein: CASSLDTSRDTEAFF.

The V and J genes are TRBV2 and TRBJ2-4; D ambiguous. Trimming took off 7 bases at V and 3 bases at J, with 16 bases between the two ends. Germline V gene data show CDR1 as SNHLY and CDR2 as FYNNEI. This CDR3 contains 15 residues. The chain's CDR3 is CASNVHQMIKNIQYF. CDR3 in DNA: TGTGCCAGCAATGTTCACCAGATGATCAAAAACATTCAGTACTTC.

J is TRBJ1-1 and V is TRBV28, with D unclear. The CDR3 contains 13 residues. The germline CDR1 and CDR2 sequences are MDHEN and SYDVKM. V was shortened by 0 bases and J by 5 bases, with 7 bases between the two germline ends. CDR3 nucleotide sequence: TGTGCCAGCAGTTTATGGGGGAGAACTGAAGCTTTCTTT. Translated: CASSLWGRTEAFF.

The chain joins TRBV7-8 to TRBJ2-6; 7 nucleotides line up with TRBD1. From germline, CDR1 is SGHVS and CDR2 FQNEAQ. The CDR3 spans 15 residues. Losses at the gene ends were 5 bases for V and 0 bases for J; bases not matched to a gene: 1. CDR3 protein: CASSGQVSGANVLTF. The CDR3 DNA reads as TGTGCCAGCAGCGGACAGGTCTCTGGGGCCAACGTCCTGACTTTC.

The chain recombines TRBV7-6 with TRBJ2-7; D is ambiguous. The germline CDR1 and CDR2 sequences are SGHVS and FNYEAQ. The ends were cut back, 4 bases at V and 1 base at J, with 11 bases in the middle. CDR3 length: 14 amino acids. The CDR3 loop reads CASSSFEVSYEQYF. In DNA form, the CDR3 reads TGTGCCAGCAGCTCATTCGAGGTTTCCTACGAGCAGTACTTC.

The chain joins TRBV19 to TRBJ1-2; D unclear. Per germline, CDR1 LNHDA and CDR2 SQIVND (reference sequence). Trimming cost V 6 bases and J 3 bases, with 14 bases left between them. The CDR3 sequence is 14 residues long. Here the CDR3 reads CASRTPNADYGYTF. The CDR3 coding sequence is TGTGCCAGTAGGACCCCTAACGCGGACTATGGCTACACCTTC.

The chain carries TRBV4-3 and TRBJ1-3, with D possibly matching TRBD1 (6 bases). V lost 0 bases and J 2 bases, leaving 8 bases between the germline ends. Germline V gene data show CDR1 as LGHNA and CDR2 as YSLEER. The CDR3 is 15 residues long. The CDR3 loop reads CASSQEWTAGNTIYF. CDR3 nucleotide sequence: TGCGCCAGCAGCCAAGAGTGGACAGCTGGAAACACCATATATTTT.

The V and J genes are TRBV19 and TRBJ1-5; tentatively, D is TRBD1 (6 bases). Germline assignment: CDR1 LNHDA and CDR2 SQIVND (reference sequence). Trimming removed 6 bases at V and 1 base at J, with 16 bases between. The CDR3 has 16 amino acids. CDR3 in amino acids: CASSLTGARSNQPQHF. CDR3 DNA: TGTGCCAGTAGCCTGACAGGTGCCCGGAGCAATCAGCCCCAGCATTTT.

The chain employs TRBV4-2 and TRBJ2-6; 10 nucleotides agree with TRBD1. Germline-derived CDR1 and CDR2 are LGHNA and YNFKEQ. CDR3 length equals 17 residues. V lost 4 bases to trimming and J lost 4 bases; unmatched junction nucleotides: 7. CDR3 loop: CASSLRQGAGGANVLTF. The DNA for the CDR3 is TGTGCCAGCAGCCTTCGACAGGGGGCAGGAGGGGCCAACGTCCTGACTTTC.